The T cell receptor (beta chain) described here comes from a study of OX40 agonist ivuxolimab in advanced cancers. V lost 2 bases to trimming and J lost 0 bases, with 11 bases between them. Germline CDR1 is MNHNS and CDR2 is SASEGT. The CDR3 runs 16 residues. This table comes from immunoSEQ multiplex PCR, and its TCRdb copy is limited to in-frame clones, with some not included. The sample includes 60,000 to 65,000 clones, about 80% of them seen just once. The sequencing here drew on CD4+ or CD8+ T cells sorted from blood, taken in a trial of the OX40 agonist ivuxolimab. This receptor was taken from an adult with an advanced solid tumor such as melanoma, head and neck, liver or kidney cancer. The chain carries TRBV6-1 and TRBJ1-3; D is unclear. The CDR3, as DNA: TGTGCCAGCAGTGAACTCGGGTTCCGCTCTGGAAACACCATATATTTT. Translated: CASSELGFRSGNTIYF.